This T cell receptor beta chain was profiled in a study of T cell responses to AZD1222 COVID-19 vaccine. On the study more broadly: Doses given second, at about 4 or about 12 weeks, were pooled.

This CDR3 has 11 residues. Trimming left V 6 bases short and J 9 bases short, with 8 bases between. CDR1 is KGHDR, CDR2 SFDVKD, per germline. Sequencing was performed with immunoSEQ multiplex PCR; in TCRdb, only in-frame clones are kept and a portion is missing. The sample includes about 260,000 clones, about 92% of them seen just once. Note on this clone: The antigen remains unidentified.

Regarding the study as a whole: Increased Spike-specific TCR breadth and depth were observed after two AZD1222 doses. Among vaccine-associated CD4 TCRs, coverage spanned spike, with dominance at 160-218 and 743-854. The repertoires were collected only after the peak T cell response.

Specimen: peripheral blood, collected on day 0 of AZD1222 vaccination. The receptor comes from an adult in good health. The genes are TRBV24-1 and TRBJ2-1, with TRBD1 as a possible D gene (5 bases). In nucleotides, the CDR3 is TGTGCCACCAGTTGGGGCGGTGAGCAGTTCTTC. Its translation is CATSWGGEQFF.